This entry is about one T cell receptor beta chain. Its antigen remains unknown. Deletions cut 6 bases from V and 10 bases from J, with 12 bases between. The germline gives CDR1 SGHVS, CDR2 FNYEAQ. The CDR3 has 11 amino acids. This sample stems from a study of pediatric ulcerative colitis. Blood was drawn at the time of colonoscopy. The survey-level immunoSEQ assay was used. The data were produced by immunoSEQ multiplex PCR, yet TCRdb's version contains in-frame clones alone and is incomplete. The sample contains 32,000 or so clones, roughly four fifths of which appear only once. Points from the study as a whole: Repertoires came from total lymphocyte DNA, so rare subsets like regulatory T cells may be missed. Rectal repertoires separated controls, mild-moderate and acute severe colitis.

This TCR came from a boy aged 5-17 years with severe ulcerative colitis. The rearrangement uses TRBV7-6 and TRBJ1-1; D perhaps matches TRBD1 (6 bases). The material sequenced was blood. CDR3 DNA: TGTGCCAGCAGTCGGGACATTCCAGCTTTCTTT. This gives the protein CASSRDIPAFF.